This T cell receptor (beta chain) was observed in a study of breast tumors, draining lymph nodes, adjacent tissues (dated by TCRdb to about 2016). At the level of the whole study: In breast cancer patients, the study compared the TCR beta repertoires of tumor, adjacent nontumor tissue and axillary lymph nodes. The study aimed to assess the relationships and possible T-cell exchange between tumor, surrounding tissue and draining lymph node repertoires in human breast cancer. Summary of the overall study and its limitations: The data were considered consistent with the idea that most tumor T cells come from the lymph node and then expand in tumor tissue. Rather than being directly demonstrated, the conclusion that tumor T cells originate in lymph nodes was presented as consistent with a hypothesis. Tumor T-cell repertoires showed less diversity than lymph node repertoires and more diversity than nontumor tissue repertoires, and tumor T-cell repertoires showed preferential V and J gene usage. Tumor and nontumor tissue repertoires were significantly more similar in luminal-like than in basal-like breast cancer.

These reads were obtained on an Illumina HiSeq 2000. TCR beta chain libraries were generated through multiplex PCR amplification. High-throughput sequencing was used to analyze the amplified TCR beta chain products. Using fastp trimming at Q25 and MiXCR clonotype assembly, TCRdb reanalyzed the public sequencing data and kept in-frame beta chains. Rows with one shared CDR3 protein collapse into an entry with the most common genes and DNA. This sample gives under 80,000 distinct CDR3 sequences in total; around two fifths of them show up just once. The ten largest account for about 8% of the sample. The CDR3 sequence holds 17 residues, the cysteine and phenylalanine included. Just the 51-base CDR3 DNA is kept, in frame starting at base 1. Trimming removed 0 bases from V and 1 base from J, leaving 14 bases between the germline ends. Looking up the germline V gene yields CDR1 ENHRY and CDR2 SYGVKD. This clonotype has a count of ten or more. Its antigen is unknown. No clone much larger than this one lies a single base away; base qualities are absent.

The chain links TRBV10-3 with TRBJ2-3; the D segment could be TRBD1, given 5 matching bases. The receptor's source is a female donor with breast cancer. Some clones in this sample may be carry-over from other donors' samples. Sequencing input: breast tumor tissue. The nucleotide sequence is TGTGCCATCAGTGAGTCGATGACAGTCATCGGCACAGATACGCAGTATTTT. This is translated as CAISESMTVIGTDTQYF.